This T cell receptor (beta chain) derives from a study of shared clonotypes between healthy human individuals. Generated by immunoSEQ multiplex PCR, the TCRdb table keeps only in-frame clones and is missing some. The sample has around 1.5 million clones; around 98% are singletons. The sample consisted of naive CD4+ T cells sorted from blood. Sample subset: CD45RA+ positively selected. The receptor was isolated from a man between 25 and 39 years old in good health.

CDR3 nucleotide sequence: TGTGCCAGCAGCCAAGGACTAGCGGGAGCCTACAATGAGCAGTTCTTC. Residues: CASSQGLAGAYNEQFF. This chain connects TRBV7-2 to TRBJ2-1; 13 nucleotides agree with TRBD2. J was trimmed by 2 bases and V by 5 bases; bases with no gene match: 3. The length of the CDR3 is 16 residues. Germline V gene data show CDR1 as SGHTA and CDR2 as FQGNSA.